This TCR beta chain was sequenced during a study of T cell responses to AZD1222 COVID-19 vaccine. Germline CDR1 and CDR2: SGHNT and YYREEE (reference sequence). V gave up 2 bases and J gave up 6 bases, with 13 bases separating them. The CDR3 has 14 residues. A note on this clone: Its antigen is still unknown.

Findings and caveats of the study: Close to half of all spike-specific TCRs reportedly target regions of the variants that are unmutated.

The protocol was immunoSEQ multiplex PCR, while the TCRdb copy is restricted to in-frame clones and leaves out a portion. The sample holds some 150,000 clones, approximately 90% seen once. This specimen was peripheral blood, taken on day 0 of AZD1222 vaccination. This clonotype was sampled from an adult in good health. J is TRBJ2-3 and V is TRBV5-4; a possible D gene is TRBD1 (5 bases). The CDR3 nucleotides are TGTGCCAGCAGCTTCTATTTGGCAGGGGATACGCAGTATTTT. The encoded protein is CASSFYLAGDTQYF.